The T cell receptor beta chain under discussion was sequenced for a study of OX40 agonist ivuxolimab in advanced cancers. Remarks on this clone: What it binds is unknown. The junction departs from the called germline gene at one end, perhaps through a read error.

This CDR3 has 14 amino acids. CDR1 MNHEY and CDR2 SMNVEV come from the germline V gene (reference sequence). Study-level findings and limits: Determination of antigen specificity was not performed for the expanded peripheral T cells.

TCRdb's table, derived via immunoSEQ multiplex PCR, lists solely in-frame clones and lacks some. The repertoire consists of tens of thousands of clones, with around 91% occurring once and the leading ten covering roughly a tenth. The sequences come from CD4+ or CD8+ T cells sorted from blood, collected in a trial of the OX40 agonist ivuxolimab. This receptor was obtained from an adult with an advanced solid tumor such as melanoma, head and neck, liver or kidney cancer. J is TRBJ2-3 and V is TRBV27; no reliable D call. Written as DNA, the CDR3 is TGTGCCAGCAGACTGGACGGACCCACATATACGCAGTATTTT. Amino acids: CASRLDGPTYTQYF.